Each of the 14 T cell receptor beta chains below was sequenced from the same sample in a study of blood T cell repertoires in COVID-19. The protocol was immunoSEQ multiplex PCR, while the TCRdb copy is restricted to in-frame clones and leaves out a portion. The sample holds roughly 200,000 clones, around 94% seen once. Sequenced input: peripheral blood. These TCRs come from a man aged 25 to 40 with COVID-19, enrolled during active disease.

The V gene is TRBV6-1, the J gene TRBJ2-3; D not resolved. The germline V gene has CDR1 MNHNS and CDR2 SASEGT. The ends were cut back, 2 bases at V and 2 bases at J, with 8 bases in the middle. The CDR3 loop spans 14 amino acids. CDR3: CASSETVNTDTQYF. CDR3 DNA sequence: TGTGCCAGCAGTGAAACGGTGAACACAGATACGCAGTATTTT.

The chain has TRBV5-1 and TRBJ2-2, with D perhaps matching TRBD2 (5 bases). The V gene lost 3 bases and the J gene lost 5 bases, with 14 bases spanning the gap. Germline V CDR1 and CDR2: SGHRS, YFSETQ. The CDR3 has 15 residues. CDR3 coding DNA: TGCGCCAGCAGCTCCGCCCGGGGTGGAACCGGGGAGCTGTTTTTT. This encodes CASSSARGGTGELFF.

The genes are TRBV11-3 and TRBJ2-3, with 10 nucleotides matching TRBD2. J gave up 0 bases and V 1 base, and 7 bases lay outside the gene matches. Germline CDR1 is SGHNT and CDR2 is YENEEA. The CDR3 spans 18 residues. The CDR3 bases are TGTGCCAGCAGCTTAGGTTCTAGCGGGGGCCTCAGCACAGATACGCAGTATTTT. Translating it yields CASSLGSSGGLSTDTQYF. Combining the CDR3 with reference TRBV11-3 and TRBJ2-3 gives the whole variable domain EAGVVQSPRYKIIEKKQPVAFWCNPISGHNTLYWYLQNLGQGPELLIRYENEEAVDDSQLPKDRFSAERLKGVDSTLKIQPAELGDSAVYLCASSLGSSGGLSTDTQYFGPGTRLTVL.

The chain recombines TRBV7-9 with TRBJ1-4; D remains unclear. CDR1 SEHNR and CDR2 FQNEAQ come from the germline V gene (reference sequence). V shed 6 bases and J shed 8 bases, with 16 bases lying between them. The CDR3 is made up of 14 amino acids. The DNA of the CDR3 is TGTGCCAGCAGGCCCCCGGCAGAGGAAGAAAAACTGTTTTTT. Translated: CASRPPAEEEKLFF. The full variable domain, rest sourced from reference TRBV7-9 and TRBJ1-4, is DTGVSQNPRHKITKRGQNVTFRCDPISEHNRLYWYRQTLGQGPEFLTYFQNEAQLEKSRLLSDRFSAERPKGSFSTLEIQRTEQGDSAMYLCASRPPAEEEKLFFGSGTQLSVL.

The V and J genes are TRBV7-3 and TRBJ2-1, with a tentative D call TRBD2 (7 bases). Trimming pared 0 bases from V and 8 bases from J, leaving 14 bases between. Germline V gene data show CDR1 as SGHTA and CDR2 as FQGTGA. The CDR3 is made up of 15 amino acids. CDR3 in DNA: TGTGCCAGCAGCTTAACGTGGGGGGGCCTGGATGAGCAGTTCTTC. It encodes CASSLTWGGLDEQFF.

The CDR3 spells CASTGLLNEQFF. The CDR3 DNA reads as TGTGCCAGCACCGGACTACTAAATGAGCAGTTCTTC. The rearrangement links TRBV12-3 or TRBV12-4 to TRBJ2-1, with D maybe TRBD2 (6 bases). V gave up 7 bases and J gave up 7 bases, with 11 bases separating them. The CDR3 is 12 amino acids.

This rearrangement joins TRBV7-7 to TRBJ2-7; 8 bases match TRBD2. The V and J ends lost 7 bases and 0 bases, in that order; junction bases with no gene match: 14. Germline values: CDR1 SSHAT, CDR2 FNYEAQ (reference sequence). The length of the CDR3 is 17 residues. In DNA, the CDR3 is TGTGCCAGCAACACTAACCCGGGGGGGAGAACCTCCTACGAGCAGTACTTC. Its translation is CASNTNPGGRTSYEQYF.

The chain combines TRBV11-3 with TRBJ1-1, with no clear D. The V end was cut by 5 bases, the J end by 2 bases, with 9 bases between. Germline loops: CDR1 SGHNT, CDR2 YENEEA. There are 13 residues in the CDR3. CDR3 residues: CASSQRSNTEAFF. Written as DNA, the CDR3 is TGTGCCAGCAGCCAACGGTCCAACACTGAAGCTTTCTTT.

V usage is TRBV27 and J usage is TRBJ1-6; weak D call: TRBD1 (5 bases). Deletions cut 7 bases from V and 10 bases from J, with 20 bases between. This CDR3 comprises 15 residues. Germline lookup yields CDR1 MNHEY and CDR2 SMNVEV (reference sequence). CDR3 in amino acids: CASTLNGYRGSPLHF. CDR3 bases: TGTGCCAGCACCCTTAATGGCTATCGGGGGTCACCCCTCCACTTT.

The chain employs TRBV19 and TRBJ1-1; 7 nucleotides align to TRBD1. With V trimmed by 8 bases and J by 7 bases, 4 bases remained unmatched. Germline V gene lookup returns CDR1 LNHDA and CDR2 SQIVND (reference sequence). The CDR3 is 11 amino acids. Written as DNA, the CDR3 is TGTGCCAGTCACAGGGGAGGTGAAGCTTTCTTT. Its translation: CASHRGGEAFF.

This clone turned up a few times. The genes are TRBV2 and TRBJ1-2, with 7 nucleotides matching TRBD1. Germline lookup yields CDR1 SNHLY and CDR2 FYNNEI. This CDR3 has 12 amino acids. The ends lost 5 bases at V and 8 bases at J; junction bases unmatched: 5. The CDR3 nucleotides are TGTGCCAGCAGTAGGGGACAGAACGGCTACACCTTC. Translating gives CASSRGQNGYTF.

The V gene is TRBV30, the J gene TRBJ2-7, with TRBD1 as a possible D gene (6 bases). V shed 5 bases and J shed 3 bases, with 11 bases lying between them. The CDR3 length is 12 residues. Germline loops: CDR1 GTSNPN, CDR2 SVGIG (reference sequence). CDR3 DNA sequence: TGTGCCTGGGTCACAGGGAACTACGAGCAGTACTTC. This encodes CAWVTGNYEQYF.

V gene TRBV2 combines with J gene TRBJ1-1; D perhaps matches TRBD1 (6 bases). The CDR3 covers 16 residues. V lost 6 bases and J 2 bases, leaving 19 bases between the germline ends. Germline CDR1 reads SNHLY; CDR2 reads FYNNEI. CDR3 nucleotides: TGTGCCAGCAGGCCCCTTCTCGGGACACTCAACACTGAAGCTTTCTTT. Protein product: CASRPLLGTLNTEAFF.

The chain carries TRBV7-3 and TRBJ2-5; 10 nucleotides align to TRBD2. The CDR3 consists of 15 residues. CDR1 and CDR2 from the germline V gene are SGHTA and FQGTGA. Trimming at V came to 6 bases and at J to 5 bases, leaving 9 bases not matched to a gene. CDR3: CASRRTSGVGETQYF. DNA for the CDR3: TGTGCCAGCAGGCGTACTAGCGGGGTAGGGGAGACCCAGTACTTC.